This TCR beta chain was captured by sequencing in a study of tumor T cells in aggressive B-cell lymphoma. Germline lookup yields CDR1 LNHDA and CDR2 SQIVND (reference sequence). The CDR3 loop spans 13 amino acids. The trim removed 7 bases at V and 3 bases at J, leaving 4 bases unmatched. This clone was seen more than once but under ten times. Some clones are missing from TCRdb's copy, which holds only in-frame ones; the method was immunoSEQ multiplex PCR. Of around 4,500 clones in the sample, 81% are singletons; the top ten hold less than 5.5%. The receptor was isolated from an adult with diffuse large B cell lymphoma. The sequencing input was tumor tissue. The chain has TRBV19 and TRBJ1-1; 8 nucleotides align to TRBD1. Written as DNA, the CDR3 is TGTGCCAGTAACGACAGGGGATACACTGAAGCTTTCTTT. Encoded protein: CASNDRGYTEAFF.